This TCR beta chain appears in the sequencing data of a study of T cell responses to AZD1222 COVID-19 vaccine. Study-wide background: Pooled together were second doses at about 4 or about 12 weeks.

Points from the study as a whole: The donor cohort was predominantly white British with a female majority, and clonal diversity may have been underestimated. A reported finding is that nearly half of spike-specific TCRs target unmutated variant regions. It was only 6 or 7 AZD1222 recipients who were seropositive at baseline.

The assay was immunoSEQ multiplex PCR, and TCRdb's table has in-frame clones only and misses some. The sample includes around 120,000 clones, approximately 91% seen only once; the top ten take 25% to 30%. Details on this clone: Its antigen is unknown.

Germline V gives CDR1 MNHEY, CDR2 SVGEGT. The V gene lost 5 bases and the J gene lost 0 bases, with 7 bases spanning the gap. CDR3 length: 13 residues. The source of this sequence is an adult in good health. The sequencing here drew on peripheral blood, taken on day 0 of AZD1222 vaccination. The chain combines TRBV6-2 or TRBV6-3 with TRBJ1-1; D ambiguous. CDR3 region: CASSRQMNTEAFF. The CDR3 nucleotides are TGTGCCAGCAGTAGGCAAATGAACACTGAAGCTTTCTTT.